This T cell receptor (beta chain) was recorded in a study of cytomegalovirus exposure and HLA in healthy donors. Points from the study as a whole: The study listed approximately 160 cytomegalovirus-associated TCR beta chains. Researchers reported that three CMV-associated chains were confirmed in vitro as CMV antigen-specific. Subsequent analysis found a tendency for first-cohort TCR clusters to co-occur within the 120 or so validation repertoires.

V lost 4 bases, J lost 8 bases, and 17 bases lay in between. The length of the CDR3 is 14 residues. Germline V lookup: CDR1 SGHDN, CDR2 FVKESK. On this clone itself: The antigen is not known.

Profiling relied on immunoSEQ multiplex PCR, and the TCRdb table lists in-frame clones only, not all of them. The sample holds 85,000 to 120,000 clones, about 94% seen once. The sample taken for sequencing was PBMCs. The origin of this receptor is a young woman in good health and CMV-seronegative. The chain carries TRBV14 and TRBJ1-2; the D gene is possibly TRBD1 (6 bases). The CDR3 region is CASSRTQGVWGYTF. The CDR3 DNA reads as TGTGCCAGCAGCCGAACACAGGGAGTGTGGGGCTACACCTTC. Complete variable domain (other parts from reference TRBV14 and TRBJ1-2): EAGVTQFPSHSVIEKGQTVTLRCDPISGHDNLYWYRRVMGKEIKFLLHFVKESKQDESGMPNNRFLAERTGGTYSTLKVQPAELEDSGVYFCASSRTQGVWGYTFGSGTRLTVV.